This TCR beta chain was recovered during a study of shared clonotypes between healthy human individuals. Study-wide results and limits: Memory subsets generally showed smaller estimated richness than naive subsets did.

This clone was observed a few times. What it binds is unknown. Produced via immunoSEQ multiplex PCR; TCRdb's table is partial and in-frame only. The sample lists roughly 2 million clones; approximately 95% were seen once. This receptor was obtained from a man aged 18 to 30 in good health. Input material: naive CD4+ T cells sorted from blood. The subset here: CD45RA+ positively selected.

CDR3 sequence (DNA): TGTGCCAGCAGTCGAATAGTGGGGAGTTGGACTGAAGCTTTCTTT. Translating it yields CASSRIVGSWTEAFF. The chain has TRBV28 and TRBJ1-1; D not certain. Trimming removed 5 bases at V and 5 bases at J, with 18 bases between. There are 15 residues in the CDR3. Germline V gene data show CDR1 as MDHEN and CDR2 as SYDVKM.